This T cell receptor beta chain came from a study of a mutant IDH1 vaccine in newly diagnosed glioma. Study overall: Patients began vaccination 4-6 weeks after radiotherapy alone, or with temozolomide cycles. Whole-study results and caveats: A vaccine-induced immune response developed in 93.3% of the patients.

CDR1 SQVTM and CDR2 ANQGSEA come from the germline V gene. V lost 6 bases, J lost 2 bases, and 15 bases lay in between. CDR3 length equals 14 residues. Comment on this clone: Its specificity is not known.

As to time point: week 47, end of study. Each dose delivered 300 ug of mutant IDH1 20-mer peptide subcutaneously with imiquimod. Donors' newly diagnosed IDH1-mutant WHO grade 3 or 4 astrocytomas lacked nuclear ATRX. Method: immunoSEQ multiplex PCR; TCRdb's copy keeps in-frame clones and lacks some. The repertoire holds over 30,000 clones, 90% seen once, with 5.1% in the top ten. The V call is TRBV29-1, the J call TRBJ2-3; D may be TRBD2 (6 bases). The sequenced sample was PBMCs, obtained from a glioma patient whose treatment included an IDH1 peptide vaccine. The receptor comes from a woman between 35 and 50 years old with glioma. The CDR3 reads CSVDARGPTDTQYF. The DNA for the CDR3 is TGCAGCGTCGATGCGCGGGGACCCACAGATACGCAGTATTTT.